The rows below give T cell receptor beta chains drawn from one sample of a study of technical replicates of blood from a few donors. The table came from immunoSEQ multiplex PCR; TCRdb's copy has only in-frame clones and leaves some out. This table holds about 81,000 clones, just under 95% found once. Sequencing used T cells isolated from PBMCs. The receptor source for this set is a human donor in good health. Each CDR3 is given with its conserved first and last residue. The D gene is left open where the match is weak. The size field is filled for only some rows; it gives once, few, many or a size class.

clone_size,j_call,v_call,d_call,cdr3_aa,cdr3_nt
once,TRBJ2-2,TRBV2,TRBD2,CASCTGGGELFF,TGTGCCAGCTGTACGGGAGGCGGGGAGCTGTTTTTT
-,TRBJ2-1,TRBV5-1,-,CASSQARRNEQFF,TGCGCCAGCAGCCAGGCCCGACGGAATGAGCAGTTCTTC
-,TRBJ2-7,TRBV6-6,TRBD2,CASSLLAGGLGEQYF,TGTGCCAGCAGTTTGCTAGCGGGAGGATTGGGGGAGCAGTACTTC
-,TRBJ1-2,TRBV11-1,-,CASSYGNPNYGYTF,TGTGCCAGCAGCTACGGGAATCCTAACTATGGCTACACCTTC
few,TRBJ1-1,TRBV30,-,CAWHYRVRTEAFF,TGTGCCTGGCATTACAGGGTGAGGACTGAAGCTTTCTTT
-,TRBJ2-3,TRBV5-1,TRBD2,CASSPRGAGGSTDTQYF,TGCGCCAGCAGCCCCCGAGGCGCCGGGGGGAGCACAGATACGCAGTATTTT
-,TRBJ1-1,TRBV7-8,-,CASRLSSEVAFF,TGTGCCAGCAGGTTAAGTTCGGAGGTGGCTTTCTTT
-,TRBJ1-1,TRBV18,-,CASSRDKNTEAFF,TGTGCCAGCTCACGGGACAAGAACACTGAAGCTTTCTTT
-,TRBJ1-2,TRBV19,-,CASSPGGGYGYTF,TGTGCCAGTAGCCCCGGTGGGGGGTATGGCTACACCTTC
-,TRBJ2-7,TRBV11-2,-,CASSLDLSREQYF,TGTGCCAGCAGCTTAGATTTAAGCCGAGAGCAGTACTTC
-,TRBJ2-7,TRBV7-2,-,CASSLQGQMPSYEQYF,TGTGCCAGCAGCTTACAGGGGCAGATGCCCTCCTACGAGCAGTACTTC
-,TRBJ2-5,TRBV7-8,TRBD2,CASSQGLASQETQYF,TGTGCCAGCAGCCAAGGACTAGCGTCACAAGAGACCCAGTACTTC
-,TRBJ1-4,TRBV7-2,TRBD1,CASSFRDRDEKLFF,TGTGCCAGCAGCTTCCGGGACAGGGATGAAAAACTGTTTTTT
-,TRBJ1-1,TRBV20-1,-,CSSYSPFF,TGCAGCAGTTATAGCCCTTTCTTT
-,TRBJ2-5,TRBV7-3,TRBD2,CASSLEGTSGIETQYF,TGTGCCAGCAGCTTAGAGGGGACTAGCGGGATAGAGACCCAGTACTTC
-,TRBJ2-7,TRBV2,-,CASSLASYEQYF,TGTGCCAGCAGCCTAGCCTCCTACGAGCAGTACTTC
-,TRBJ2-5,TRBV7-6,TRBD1,CASSQGQLDVTQYF,TGTGCCAGCAGCCAGGGACAGTTGGATGTGACCCAGTACTTC
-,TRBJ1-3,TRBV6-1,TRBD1,CATKTGRSGNTIYF,TGTGCCACCAAGACAGGGAGGTCTGGAAACACCATATATTTT
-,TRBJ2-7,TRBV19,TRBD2,CASSMGTTSPVFFYEQYF,TGTGCCAGTAGTATGGGGACGACTAGCCCCGTCTTTTTCTACGAGCAGTACTTC
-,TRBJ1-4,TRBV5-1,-,CASRASNEKLFF,TGCGCCAGCAGAGCTTCTAATGAAAAACTGTTTTTT
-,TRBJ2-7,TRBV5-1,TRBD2,CASSPREGSYEQYF,TGCGCCAGCAGCCCGCGGGAGGGGTCCTACGAGCAGTACTTC